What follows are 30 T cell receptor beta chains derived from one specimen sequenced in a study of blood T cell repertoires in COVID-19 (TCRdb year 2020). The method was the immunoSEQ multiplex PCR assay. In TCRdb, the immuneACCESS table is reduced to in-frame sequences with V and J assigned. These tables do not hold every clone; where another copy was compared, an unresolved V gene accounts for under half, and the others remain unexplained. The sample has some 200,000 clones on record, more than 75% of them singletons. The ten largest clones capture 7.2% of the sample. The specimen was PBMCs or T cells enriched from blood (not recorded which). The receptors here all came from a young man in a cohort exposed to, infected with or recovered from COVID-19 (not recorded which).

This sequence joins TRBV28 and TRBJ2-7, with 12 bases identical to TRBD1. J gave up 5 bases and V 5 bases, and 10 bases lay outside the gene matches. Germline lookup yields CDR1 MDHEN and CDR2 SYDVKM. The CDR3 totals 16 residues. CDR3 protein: CASSPPPGQGAHEQYF. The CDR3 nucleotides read TGTGCCAGCAGTCCACCCCCGGGACAGGGGGCCCACGAGCAGTACTTC.

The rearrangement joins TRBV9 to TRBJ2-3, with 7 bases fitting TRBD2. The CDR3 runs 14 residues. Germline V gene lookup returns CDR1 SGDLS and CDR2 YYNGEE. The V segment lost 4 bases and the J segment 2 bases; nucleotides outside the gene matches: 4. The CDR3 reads CASSILANTDTQYF. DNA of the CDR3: TGTGCCAGCAGCATACTAGCGAACACAGATACGCAGTATTTT. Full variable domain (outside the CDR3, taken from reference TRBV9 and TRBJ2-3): DSGVTQTPKHLITATGQRVTLRCSPRSGDLSVYWYQQSLDQGLQFLIQYYNGEERAKGNILERFSAQQFPDLHSELNLSSLELGDSALYFCASSILANTDTQYFGPGTRLTVL.

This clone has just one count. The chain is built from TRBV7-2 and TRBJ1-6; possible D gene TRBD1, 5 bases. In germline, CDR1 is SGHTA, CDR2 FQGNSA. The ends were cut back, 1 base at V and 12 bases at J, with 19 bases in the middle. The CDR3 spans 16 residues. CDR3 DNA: TGTGCCAGCAGCTTAGTACCAGGGAGGCCGAGTGAACCCCTCCACTTT. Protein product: CASSLVPGRPSEPLHF.

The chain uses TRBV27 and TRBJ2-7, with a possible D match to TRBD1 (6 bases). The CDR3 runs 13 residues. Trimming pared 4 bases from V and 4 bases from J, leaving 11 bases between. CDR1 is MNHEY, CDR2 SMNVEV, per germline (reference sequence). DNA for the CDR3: TGTGCCAGCAGTTCGGGACAAAGATACGAGCAGTACTTC. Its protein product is CASSSGQRYEQYF.

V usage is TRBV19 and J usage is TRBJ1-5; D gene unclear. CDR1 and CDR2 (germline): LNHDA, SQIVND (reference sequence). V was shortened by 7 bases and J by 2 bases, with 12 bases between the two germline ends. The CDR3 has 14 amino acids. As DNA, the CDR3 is TGTGCCAGTACTGGCGTGGGCGGCAATCAGCCCCAGCATTTT. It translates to CASTGVGGNQPQHF.

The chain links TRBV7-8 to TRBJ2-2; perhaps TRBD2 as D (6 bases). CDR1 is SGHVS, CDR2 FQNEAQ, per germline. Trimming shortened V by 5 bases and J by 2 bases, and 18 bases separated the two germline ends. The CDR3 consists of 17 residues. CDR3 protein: CASSKTHRGGNTGELFF. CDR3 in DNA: TGTGCCAGCAGCAAAACCCACCGGGGAGGAAACACCGGGGAGCTGTTTTTT.

This chain's CDR3 is CASSTDFRQIEQYF. The CDR3 DNA follows: TGTGCCAGCAGTACCGACTTCAGACAGATCGAGCAGTACTTC. The chain is built from TRBV28 and TRBJ2-7, with a possible D match to TRBD1 (5 bases). The ends were cut back, 5 bases at V and 6 bases at J, with 17 bases in the middle. Germline V gene data show CDR1 as MDHEN and CDR2 as SYDVKM. The CDR3 spans 14 residues.

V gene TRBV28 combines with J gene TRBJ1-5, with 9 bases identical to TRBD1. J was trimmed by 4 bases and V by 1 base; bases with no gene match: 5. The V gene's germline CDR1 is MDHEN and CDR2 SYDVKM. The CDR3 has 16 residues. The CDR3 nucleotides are TGTGCCAGCAGTTTATCCGGGACAGGGATGAATCAGCCCCAGCATTTT. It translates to CASSLSGTGMNQPQHF.

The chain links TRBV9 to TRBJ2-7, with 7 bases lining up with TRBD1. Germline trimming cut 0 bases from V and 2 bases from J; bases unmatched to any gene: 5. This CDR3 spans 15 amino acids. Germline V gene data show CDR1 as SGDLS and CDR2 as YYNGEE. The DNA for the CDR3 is TGTGCCAGCAGCGTAGGTCAAGGGGGCGCCTACGAGCAGTACTTC. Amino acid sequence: CASSVGQGGAYEQYF.

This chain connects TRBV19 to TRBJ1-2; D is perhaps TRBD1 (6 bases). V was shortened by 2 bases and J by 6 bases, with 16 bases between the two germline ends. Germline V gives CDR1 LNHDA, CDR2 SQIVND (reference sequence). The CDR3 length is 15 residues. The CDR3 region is CASSIPGHAYDGYTF. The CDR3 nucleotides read TGTGCCAGTAGTATACCGGGACACGCATATGATGGCTACACCTTC.

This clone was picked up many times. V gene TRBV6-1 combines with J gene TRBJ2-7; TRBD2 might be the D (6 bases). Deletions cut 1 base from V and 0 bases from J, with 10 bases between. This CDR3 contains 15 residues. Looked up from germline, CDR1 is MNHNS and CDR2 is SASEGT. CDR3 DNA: TGTGCCAGCAGTGAAGGCGGGACTGGCTCCTACGAGCAGTACTTC. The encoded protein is CASSEGGTGSYEQYF.

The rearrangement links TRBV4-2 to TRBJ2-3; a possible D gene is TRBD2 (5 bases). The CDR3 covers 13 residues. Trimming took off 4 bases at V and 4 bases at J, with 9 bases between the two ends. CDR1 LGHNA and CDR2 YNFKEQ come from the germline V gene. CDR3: CASSPPGSDTQYF. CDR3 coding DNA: TGTGCCAGCAGCCCTCCGGGGTCAGATACGCAGTATTTT.

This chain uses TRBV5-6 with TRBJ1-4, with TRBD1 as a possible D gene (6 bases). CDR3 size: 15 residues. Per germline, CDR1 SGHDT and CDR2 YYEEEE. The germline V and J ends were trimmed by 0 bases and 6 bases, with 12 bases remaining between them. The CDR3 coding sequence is TGTGCCAGCAGCTTGGGTGGGACAAGTGATGAAAAACTGTTTTTT. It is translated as CASSLGGTSDEKLFF.

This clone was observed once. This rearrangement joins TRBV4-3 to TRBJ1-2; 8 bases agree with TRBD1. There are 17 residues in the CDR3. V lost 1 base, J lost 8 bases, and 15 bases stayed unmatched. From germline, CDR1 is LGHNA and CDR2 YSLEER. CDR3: CASSQGSGTGFLRGYTF. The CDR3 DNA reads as TGCGCCAGCAGCCAAGGCTCTGGGACAGGATTCCTGAGGGGCTACACCTTC.

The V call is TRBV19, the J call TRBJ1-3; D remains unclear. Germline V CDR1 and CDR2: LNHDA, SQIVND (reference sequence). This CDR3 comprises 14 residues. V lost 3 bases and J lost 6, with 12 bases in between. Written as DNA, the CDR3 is TGTGCCAGTAGTATTTATGATCGGGTAAACACCATATATTTT. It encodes CASSIYDRVNTIYF.

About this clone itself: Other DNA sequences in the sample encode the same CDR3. CDR3 amino acids: CASSRTGEIRPQHF. CDR3 nucleotides: TGTGCCAGCAGTCGAACAGGGGAAATCAGGCCCCAGCATTTT. The rearrangement joins TRBV28 to TRBJ1-5; TRBD1 matches 7 bases. Looked up from germline, CDR1 is MDHEN and CDR2 is SYDVKM. The CDR3 runs 14 residues. J was trimmed by 9 bases and V by 5 bases; bases with no gene match: 10.

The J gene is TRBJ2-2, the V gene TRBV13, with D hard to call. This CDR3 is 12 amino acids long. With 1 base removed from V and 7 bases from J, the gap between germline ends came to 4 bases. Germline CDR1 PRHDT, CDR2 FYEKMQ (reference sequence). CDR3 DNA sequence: TGTGCCAGCAGCTTAGCCCGCGGGGAGCTGTTTTTT. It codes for CASSLARGELFF.

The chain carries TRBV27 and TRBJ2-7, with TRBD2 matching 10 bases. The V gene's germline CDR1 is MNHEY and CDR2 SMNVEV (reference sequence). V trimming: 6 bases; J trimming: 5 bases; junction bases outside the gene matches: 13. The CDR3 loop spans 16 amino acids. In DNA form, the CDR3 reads TGTGCCAGCAGGCCTGCTAGCGGGGGCGGTTTTGACGAGCAGTACTTC. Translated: CASRPASGGGFDEQYF.

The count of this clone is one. The CDR3 sequence is CASSKSQGRMNTEAFF. The CDR3 DNA reads as TGTGCCAGCAGCAAAAGTCAGGGTAGAATGAACACTGAAGCTTTCTTT. The chain is built from TRBV21-1 and TRBJ1-1; the table's D call, TRBD1, was not checked against the DNA. TRBV21-1 is shown as a pseudogene. This CDR3 comprises 16 residues.

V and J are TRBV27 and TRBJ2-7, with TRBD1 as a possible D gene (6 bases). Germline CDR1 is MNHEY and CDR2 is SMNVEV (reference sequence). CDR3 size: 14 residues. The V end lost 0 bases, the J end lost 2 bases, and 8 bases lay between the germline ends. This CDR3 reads CASSLSDSAYEQYF. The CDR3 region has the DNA TGTGCCAGCAGTTTATCGGACAGTGCCTACGAGCAGTACTTC.

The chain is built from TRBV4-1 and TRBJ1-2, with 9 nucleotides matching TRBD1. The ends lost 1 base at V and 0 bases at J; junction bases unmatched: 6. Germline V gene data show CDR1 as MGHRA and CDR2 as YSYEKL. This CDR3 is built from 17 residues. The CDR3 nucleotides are TGCGCCAGCAGCCAAGTACGGGGACAGGGAACTAACTATGGCTACACCTTC. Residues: CASSQVRGQGTNYGYTF.

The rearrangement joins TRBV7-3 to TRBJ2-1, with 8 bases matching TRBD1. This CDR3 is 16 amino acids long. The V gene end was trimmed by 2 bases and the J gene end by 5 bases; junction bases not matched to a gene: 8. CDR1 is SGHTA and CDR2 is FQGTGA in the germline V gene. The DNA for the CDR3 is TGTGCCAGCAGCTTATTTGGGCAGGGGGCAAACAATGAGCAGTTCTTC. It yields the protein CASSLFGQGANNEQFF. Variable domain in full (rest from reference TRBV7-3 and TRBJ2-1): GAGVSQTPSNKVTEKGKYVELRCDPISGHTALYWYRQSLGQGPEFLIYFQGTGAADDSGLPNDRFFAVRPEGSVSTLKIQRTERGDSAVYLCASSLFGQGANNEQFFGPGTRLTVL.

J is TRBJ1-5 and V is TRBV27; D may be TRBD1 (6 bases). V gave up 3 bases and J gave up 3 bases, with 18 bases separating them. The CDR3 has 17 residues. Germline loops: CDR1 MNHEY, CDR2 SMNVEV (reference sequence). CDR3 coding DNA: TGTGCCAGCAGTTTTATGAATGGCAGGGGTTACAATCAGCCCCAGCATTTT. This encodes CASSFMNGRGYNQPQHF.

CDR3 coding DNA: TGTGCCAGCAGCCCAGGACAGGGTGCTAGGTTCTTC. This translates into CASSPGQGARFF. The chain carries TRBV7-3 and TRBJ2-1, with 8 positions matching TRBD1. J lost 15 bases, V lost 5 bases, and 9 bases had no gene match. CDR1 is SGHTA and CDR2 is FQGTGA in the germline V gene. The CDR3 is 12 residues long.

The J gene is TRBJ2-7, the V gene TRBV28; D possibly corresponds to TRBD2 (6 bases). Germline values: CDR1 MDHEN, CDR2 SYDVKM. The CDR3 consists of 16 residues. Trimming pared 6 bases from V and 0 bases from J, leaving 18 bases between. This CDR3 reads CASSGGVAVLSYEQYF. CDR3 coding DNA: TGTGCCAGCAGCGGAGGAGTAGCGGTCCTCTCCTACGAGCAGTACTTC.

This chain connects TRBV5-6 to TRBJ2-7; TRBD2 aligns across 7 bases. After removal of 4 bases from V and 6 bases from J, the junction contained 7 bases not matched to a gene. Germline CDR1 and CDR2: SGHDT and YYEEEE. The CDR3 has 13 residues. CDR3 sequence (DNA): TGTGCCAGCAGCCCCGGGAGGAAGGTCGAGCAGTACTTC. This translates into CASSPGRKVEQYF.

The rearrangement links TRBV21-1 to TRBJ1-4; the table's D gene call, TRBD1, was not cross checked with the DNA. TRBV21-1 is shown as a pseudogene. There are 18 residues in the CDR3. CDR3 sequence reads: CASSITGRGPNRNEKLFF. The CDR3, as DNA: TGTGCCAGCAGCATAACGGGCAGGGGGCCCAATCGAAATGAAAAACTGTTTTTT.

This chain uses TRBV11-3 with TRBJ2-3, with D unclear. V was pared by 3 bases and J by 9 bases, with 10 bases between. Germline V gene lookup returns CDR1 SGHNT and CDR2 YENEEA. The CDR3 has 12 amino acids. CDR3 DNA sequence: TGTGCCAGCAGCTTTAGGAGCGACACGCAGTATTTT. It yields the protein CASSFRSDTQYF.

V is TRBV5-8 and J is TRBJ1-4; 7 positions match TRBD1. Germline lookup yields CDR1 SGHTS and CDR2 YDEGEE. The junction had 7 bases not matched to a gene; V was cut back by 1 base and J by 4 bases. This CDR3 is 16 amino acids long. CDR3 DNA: TGTGCCAGCAGCTTGTACAGGGGATCGGGTAATGAAAAACTGTTTTTT. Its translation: CASSLYRGSGNEKLFF.

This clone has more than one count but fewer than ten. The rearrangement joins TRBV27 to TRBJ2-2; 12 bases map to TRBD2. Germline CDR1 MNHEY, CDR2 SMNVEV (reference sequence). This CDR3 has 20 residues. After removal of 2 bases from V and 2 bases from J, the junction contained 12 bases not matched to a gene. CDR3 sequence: CASSLLPPASGRANTGELFF. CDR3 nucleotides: TGTGCCAGCAGTTTACTACCCCCCGCTAGCGGGAGGGCCAACACCGGGGAGCTGTTTTTT.